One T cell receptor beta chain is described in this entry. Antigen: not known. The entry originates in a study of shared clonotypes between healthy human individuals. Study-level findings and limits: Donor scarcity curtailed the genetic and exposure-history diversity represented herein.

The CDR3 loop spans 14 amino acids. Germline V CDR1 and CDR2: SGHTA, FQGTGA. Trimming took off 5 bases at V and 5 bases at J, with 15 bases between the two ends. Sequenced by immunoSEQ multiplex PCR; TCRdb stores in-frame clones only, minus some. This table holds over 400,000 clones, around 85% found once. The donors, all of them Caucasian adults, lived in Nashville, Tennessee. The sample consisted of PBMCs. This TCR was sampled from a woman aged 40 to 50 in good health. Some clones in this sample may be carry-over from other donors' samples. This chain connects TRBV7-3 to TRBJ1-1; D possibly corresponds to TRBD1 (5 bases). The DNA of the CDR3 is TGTGCCAGCAGCCCCCGTGGGGGGGTTACTGAAGCTTTCTTT. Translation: CASSPRGGVTEAFF.